This is a list of T cell receptor beta chains from one sample in a study of T-cell memory formation after mild COVID-19. One entry per CDR3 protein, called by TCRdb with MiXCR from the 5' RACE reads. The sample holds a few hundred thousand distinct CDR3 sequences, 20% to 25% seen once. Input material: PBMCs or a T cell subset sorted from them (not recorded which). These receptors were collected from an adult woman who had mild COVID-19 (a few samples of this study predate the infection). Cell type and time point are not known. CDR3s include the opening cysteine and the closing phenylalanine or tryptophan. Fields, in order: V gene, clone size, D gene, J gene, CDR3 protein, CDR3 DNA. The D gene is left open where the match is weak. Expanded clones are given a class, and other clones once, few, many or no size at all.

TRBV7-9	-	-	TRBJ2-3	CASSLDGAADTDTQYF	TGTGCCAGCAGCTTAGATGGGGCGGCCGACACAGATACGCAGTATTTT
TRBV6-2/TRBV6-3	-	TRBD2	TRBJ2-1	CASSYFPRTSGETYNEQFF	TGTGCCAGCAGTTACTTTCCGAGGACTAGCGGGGAGACCTACAATGAGCAGTTCTTC
TRBV25-1	-	-	TRBJ1-1	CASSEFQGEAFF	TGTGCCAGCAGTGAATTTCAGGGCGAAGCTTTCTTT
TRBV5-1	few	TRBD2	TRBJ2-7	CATSSGSTYEQYF	TGCGCCACCTCTAGCGGGAGTACCTACGAGCAGTACTTC
TRBV5-1	-	-	TRBJ2-2	CASSQSHFPYSEYTGELFF	TGCGCCAGCAGCCAAAGCCATTTTCCCTATAGCGAATACACCGGGGAGCTGTTTTTT
TRBV25-1	-	-	TRBJ2-7	CATSSDQTTYEQYF	TGTGCCACTAGCAGTGATCAGACGACCTACGAGCAGTACTTC
TRBV30	once	TRBD2	TRBJ2-1	CAWSVISGGGNEQFF	TGTGCCTGGAGTGTAATATCCGGGGGGGGCAATGAGCAGTTCTTC
TRBV28	-	-	TRBJ2-7	CASSFVTDTYEQYF	TGTGCCAGCAGTTTTGTGACGGACACCTACGAGCAGTACTTC
TRBV11-2	few	-	TRBJ2-4	CASRTRSGIQYF	TGTGCCAGCAGAACTAGGTCGGGCATTCAGTACTTC
TRBV6-6	few	-	TRBJ2-6	CASSHGTRTGANVLTF	TGTGCCAGCAGTCACGGGACCCGGACTGGGGCCAACGTCCTGACTTTC
TRBV30	-	TRBD1	TRBJ2-2	CAWSPQGTGELFF	TGTGCCTGGAGCCCACAGGGGACCGGGGAGCTGTTTTTT
TRBV11-3	many	TRBD2	TRBJ2-7	CASSARGLAGGSYEQYF	TGTGCCAGCAGCGCAAGGGGACTAGCGGGAGGAAGCTACGAGCAGTACTTC